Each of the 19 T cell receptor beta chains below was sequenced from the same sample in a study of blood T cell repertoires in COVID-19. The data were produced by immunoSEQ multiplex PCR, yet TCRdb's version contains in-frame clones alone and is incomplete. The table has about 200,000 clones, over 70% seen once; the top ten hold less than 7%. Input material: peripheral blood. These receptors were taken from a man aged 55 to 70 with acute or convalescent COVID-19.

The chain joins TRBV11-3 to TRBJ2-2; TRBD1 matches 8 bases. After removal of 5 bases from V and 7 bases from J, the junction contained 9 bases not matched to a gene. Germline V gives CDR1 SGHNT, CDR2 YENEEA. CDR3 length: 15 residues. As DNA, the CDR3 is TGTGCCAGCAGCCCGGACAGGGATGAGGGCGGGGAGCTGTTTTTT. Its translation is CASSPDRDEGGELFF. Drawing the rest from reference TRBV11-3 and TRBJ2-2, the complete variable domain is EAGVVQSPRYKIIEKKQPVAFWCNPISGHNTLYWYLQNLGQGPELLIRYENEEAVDDSQLPKDRFSAERLKGVDSTLKIQPAELGDSAVYLCASSPDRDEGGELFFGEGSRLTVL.

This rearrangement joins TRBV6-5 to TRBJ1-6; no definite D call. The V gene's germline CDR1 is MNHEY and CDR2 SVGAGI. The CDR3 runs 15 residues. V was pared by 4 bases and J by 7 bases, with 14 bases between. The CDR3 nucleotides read TGTGCCAGCAGTTTAGTCCACAGTCAAAATTCACCCCTCCACTTT. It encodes CASSLVHSQNSPLHF.

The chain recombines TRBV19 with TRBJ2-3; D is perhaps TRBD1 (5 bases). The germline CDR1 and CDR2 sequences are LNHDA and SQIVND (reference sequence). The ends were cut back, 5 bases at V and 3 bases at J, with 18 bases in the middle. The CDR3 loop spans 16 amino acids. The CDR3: CASSSNVRARTDTQYF. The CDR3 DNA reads TGTGCCAGTAGTTCCAACGTCAGGGCGAGAACAGATACGCAGTATTTT.

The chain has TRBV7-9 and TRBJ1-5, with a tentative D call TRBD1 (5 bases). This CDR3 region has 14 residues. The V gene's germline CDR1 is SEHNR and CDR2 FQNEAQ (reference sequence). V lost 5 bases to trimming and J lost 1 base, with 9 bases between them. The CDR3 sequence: CASSVQGSNQPQHF. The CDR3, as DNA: TGTGCCAGCAGCGTGCAGGGCAGCAATCAGCCCCAGCATTTT. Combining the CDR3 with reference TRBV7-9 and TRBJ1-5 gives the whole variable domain DTGVSQNPRHKITKRGQNVTFRCDPISEHNRLYWYRQTLGQGPEFLTYFQNEAQLEKSRLLSDRFSAERPKGSFSTLEIQRTEQGDSAMYLCASSVQGSNQPQHFGDGTRLSIL.

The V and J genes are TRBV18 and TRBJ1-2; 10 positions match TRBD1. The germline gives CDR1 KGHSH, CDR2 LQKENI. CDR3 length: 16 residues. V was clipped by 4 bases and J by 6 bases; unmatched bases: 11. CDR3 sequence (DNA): TGTGCCAGCTCACAGCCATGGGACAGGGGTCTTCATGGCTACACCTTC. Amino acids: CASSQPWDRGLHGYTF.

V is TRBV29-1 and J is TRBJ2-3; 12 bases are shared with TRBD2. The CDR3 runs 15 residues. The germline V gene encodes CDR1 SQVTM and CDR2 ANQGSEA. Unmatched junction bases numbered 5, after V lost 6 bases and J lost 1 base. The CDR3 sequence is CSVTSGGPRTDTQYF. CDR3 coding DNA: TGCAGCGTGACTAGCGGGGGCCCCCGCACAGATACGCAGTATTTT.

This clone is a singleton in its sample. CDR3 amino acids: CASSQVASQPQHF. CDR3 bases: TGCGCCAGCAGCCAAGTGGCTAGTCAGCCCCAGCATTTT. The chain is built from TRBV4-1 and TRBJ1-5; D not certain. Germline lookup yields CDR1 MGHRA and CDR2 YSYEKL. V was shortened by 1 base and J by 6 bases, with 7 bases between the two germline ends. The CDR3 consists of 13 residues.

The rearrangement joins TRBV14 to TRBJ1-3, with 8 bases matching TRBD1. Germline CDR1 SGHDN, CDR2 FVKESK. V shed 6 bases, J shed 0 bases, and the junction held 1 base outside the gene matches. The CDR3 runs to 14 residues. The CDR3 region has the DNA TGTGCCAGCAGAACAGGGGGCTCTGGAAACACCATATATTTT. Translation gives CASRTGGSGNTIYF.

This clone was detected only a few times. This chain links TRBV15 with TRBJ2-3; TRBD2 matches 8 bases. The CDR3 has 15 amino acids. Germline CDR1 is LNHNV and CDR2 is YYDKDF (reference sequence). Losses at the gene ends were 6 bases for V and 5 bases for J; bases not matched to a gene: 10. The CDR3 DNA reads TGTGCCACCAGTGGCGGACGGGAGGGGGGAGATACGCAGTATTTT. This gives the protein CATSGGREGGDTQYF.

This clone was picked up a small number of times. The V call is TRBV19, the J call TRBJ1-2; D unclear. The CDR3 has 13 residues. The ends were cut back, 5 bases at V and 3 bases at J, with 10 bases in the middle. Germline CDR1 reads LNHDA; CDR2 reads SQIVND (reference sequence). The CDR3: CASSLSEDYGYTF. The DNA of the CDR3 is TGTGCCAGTAGTTTGTCAGAAGACTATGGCTACACCTTC.

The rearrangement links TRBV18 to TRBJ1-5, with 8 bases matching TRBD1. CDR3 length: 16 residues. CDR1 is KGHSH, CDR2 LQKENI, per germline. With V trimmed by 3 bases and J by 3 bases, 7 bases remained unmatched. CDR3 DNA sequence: TGTGCCAGCTCACCCAACCGGGACAGGCTCAATCAGCCCCAGCATTTT. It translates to CASSPNRDRLNQPQHF.

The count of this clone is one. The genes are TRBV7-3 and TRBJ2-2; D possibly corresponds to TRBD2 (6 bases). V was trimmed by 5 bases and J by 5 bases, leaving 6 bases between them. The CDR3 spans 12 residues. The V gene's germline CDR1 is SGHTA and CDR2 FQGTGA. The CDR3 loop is CASSRETGELFF. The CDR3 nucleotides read TGTGCCAGCAGCCGGGAGACCGGGGAGCTGTTTTTT.

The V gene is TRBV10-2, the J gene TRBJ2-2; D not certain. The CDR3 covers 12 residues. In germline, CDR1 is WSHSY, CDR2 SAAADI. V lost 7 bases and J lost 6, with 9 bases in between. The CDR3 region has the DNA TGCGCCAGCACCGACTTGGCCGGGGAGCTGTTTTTT. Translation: CASTDLAGELFF.

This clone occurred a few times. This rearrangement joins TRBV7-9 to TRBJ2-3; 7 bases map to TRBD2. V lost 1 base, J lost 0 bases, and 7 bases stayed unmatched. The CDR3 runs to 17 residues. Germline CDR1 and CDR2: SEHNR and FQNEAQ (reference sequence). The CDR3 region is CASSLGGSGTSTDTQYF. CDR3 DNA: TGTGCCAGCAGCTTAGGCGGGAGCGGGACCAGCACAGATACGCAGTATTTT.

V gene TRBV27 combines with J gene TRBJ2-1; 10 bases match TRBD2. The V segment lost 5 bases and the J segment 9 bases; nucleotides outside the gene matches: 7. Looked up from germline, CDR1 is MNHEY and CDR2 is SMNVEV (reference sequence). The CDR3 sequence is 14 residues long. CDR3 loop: CASSRSGGPGEQFF. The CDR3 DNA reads TGTGCCAGCAGTCGTAGCGGGGGGCCGGGTGAGCAGTTCTTC.

Here the CDR3 reads CATGPSKETQYF. Written as DNA, the CDR3 is TGTGCCACTGGGCCAAGTAAAGAGACCCAGTACTTC. V gene TRBV7-8 combines with J gene TRBJ2-5; D gene unclear. The germline V and J ends were trimmed by 10 bases and 3 bases, with 12 bases remaining between them. CDR3 size: 12 residues. The germline V gene encodes CDR1 SGHVS and CDR2 FQNEAQ.

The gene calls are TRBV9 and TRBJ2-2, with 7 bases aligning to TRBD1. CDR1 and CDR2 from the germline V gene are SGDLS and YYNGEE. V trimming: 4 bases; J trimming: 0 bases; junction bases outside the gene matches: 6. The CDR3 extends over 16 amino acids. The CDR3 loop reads CASSLRDRPNTGELFF. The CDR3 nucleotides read TGTGCCAGCAGCCTCCGGGACAGACCGAACACCGGGGAGCTGTTTTTT.

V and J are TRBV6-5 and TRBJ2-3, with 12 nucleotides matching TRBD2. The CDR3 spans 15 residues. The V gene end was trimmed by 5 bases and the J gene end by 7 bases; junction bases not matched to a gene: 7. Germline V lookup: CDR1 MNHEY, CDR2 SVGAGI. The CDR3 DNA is TGTGCCAGCAGTCAGACTAGCGGGGGTCCCCATACGCAGTATTTT. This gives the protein CASSQTSGGPHTQYF.

The CDR3 loop is CASSVRLAGDLNEQFF. DNA for the CDR3: TGTGCCAGCAGCGTACGACTAGCGGGAGACCTAAATGAGCAGTTCTTC. The V and J genes are TRBV9 and TRBJ2-1, with 12 bases fitting TRBD2. The CDR3 contains 16 residues. Trimming took 1 base from V and 7 from J; bases not matched to a gene: 6. In germline, CDR1 is SGDLS, CDR2 YYNGEE.